Reported below is one TCR beta chain. The sample is drawn from a study of blood T cell repertoires in COVID-19. Study members were between about 18 and 100 years old and lived in approximately 25 US regions. CDR1 is SGHTA and CDR2 is FQGTGA in the germline V gene. The CDR3 is made up of 13 amino acids. V was clipped by 2 bases and J by 4 bases, with 8 bases between them. Some clones are missing from TCRdb's copy, which holds only in-frame ones; the method was immunoSEQ multiplex PCR. The repertoire includes 330,000 or so clones, around nine tenths of them detected once, and over 0.9% sits in the top ten.

This chain uses TRBV7-3 with TRBJ2-5; D unresolved. This TCR derives from a woman aged 25 to 39 who had been exposed to COVID-19. The sample taken for sequencing was PBMCs or T cells enriched from blood (not recorded which). The CDR3 DNA reads TGTGCCAGCAGCTTAGCCCAGCGAGAGACCCAGTACTTC. It translates to CASSLAQRETQYF.